Each of the 28 T cell receptor beta chains below was sequenced from the same sample in a study of shared clonotypes between healthy human individuals. TCRdb's table, derived via immunoSEQ multiplex PCR, lists solely in-frame clones and lacks some. The sample holds approximately 500,000 clones, 70% to 85% seen once. The sample comprised PBMCs. The origin of the receptors is a woman between 35 and 50 years old in good health. Some clones in this sample may be carry-over from other donors' samples.

This rearrangement joins TRBV7-2 to TRBJ2-5; D is undetermined. Germline V lookup: CDR1 SGHTA, CDR2 FQGNSA. The CDR3 extends over 15 amino acids. V gave up 4 bases and J gave up 2 bases, with 14 bases separating them. The DNA of the CDR3 is TGTGCCAGCAGCTACCGACCATGGGGACAAGAGACCCAGTACTTC. It codes for CASSYRPWGQETQYF. The whole variable domain, remainder taken from reference TRBV7-2 and TRBJ2-5, is GAGVSQSPSNKVTEKGKDVELRCDPISGHTALYWYRQSLGQGLEFLIYFQGNSAPDKSGLPSDRFSAERTGGSVSTLTIQRTQQEDSAVYLCASSYRPWGQETQYFGPGTRLLVL.

The rearrangement uses TRBV2 and TRBJ1-5; no clear D. There are 15 residues in the CDR3. From germline, CDR1 is SNHLY and CDR2 FYNNEI. Trimming took off 3 bases at V and 4 bases at J, with 13 bases between the two ends. The CDR3 sequence is CASSDNGQVNQPQHF. The CDR3 coding sequence is TGTGCCAGCAGTGATAATGGGCAGGTTAATCAGCCCCAGCATTTT.

This chain uses TRBV7-3 with TRBJ1-1; maybe TRBD1 (5 bases). The germline gives CDR1 SGHTA, CDR2 FQGTGA. The ends were cut back, 6 bases at V and 4 bases at J, with 12 bases in the middle. This CDR3 spans 13 amino acids. The CDR3 sequence: CASRGPEGTEAFF. CDR3 sequence (DNA): TGTGCCAGCAGGGGACCCGAGGGCACTGAAGCTTTCTTT.

V usage is TRBV7-8 and J usage is TRBJ2-7; D remains ambiguous. Trimming pared 5 bases from V and 5 bases from J, leaving 7 bases between. Germline-derived CDR1 and CDR2 are SGHVS and FQNEAQ. This CDR3 region has 11 residues. CDR3 nucleotide sequence: TGTGCCAGCAGCCCTTACCACGAGCAGTACTTC. Translated, it gives CASSPYHEQYF.

The rearrangement joins TRBV7-9 to TRBJ2-1, with D uncertain. Germline CDR1 and CDR2: SEHNR and FQNEAQ (reference sequence). V was cut by 3 bases and J by 0 bases, with 9 bases left in between. This CDR3 is built from 15 residues. CDR3 in amino acids: CASSFFLSSYNEQFF. The DNA of the CDR3 is TGTGCCAGCAGCTTCTTCTTAAGCTCCTACAATGAGCAGTTCTTC.

This rearrangement joins TRBV29-1 to TRBJ2-1; 11 nucleotides align to TRBD2. V shed 6 bases, J shed 2 bases, and the junction held 6 bases outside the gene matches. There are 15 residues in the CDR3. CDR1 and CDR2 (germline): SQVTM, ANQGSEA. The CDR3 region is CSVVLAGVPYNEQFF. CDR3 bases: TGCAGCGTAGTACTAGCGGGAGTCCCCTACAATGAGCAGTTCTTC.

The sample holds a few counts of this clone. The chain has TRBV4-3 and TRBJ1-3; perhaps TRBD1 as D (6 bases). The V and J ends lost 4 bases and 8 bases respectively, with 18 bases between them. Germline V gene data show CDR1 as LGHNA and CDR2 as YSLEER. This CDR3 has 15 amino acids. For the CDR3, the DNA is TGCGCCAGCAGCCGCTCCTTGGGGCCAGGGGACACCATATATTTT. This encodes CASSRSLGPGDTIYF.

The CDR3 DNA is TGTGCCAGTAGTCCCGCCCCCGGACTAGCCGGCGAGCAGTACTTC. Its translation is CASSPAPGLAGEQYF. The V gene is TRBV19, the J gene TRBJ2-7, with 8 nucleotides matching TRBD2. The V and J ends lost 5 bases and 6 bases, in that order; junction bases with no gene match: 12. Germline V gene data show CDR1 as LNHDA and CDR2 as SQIVND (reference sequence). There are 15 residues in the CDR3.

The chain couples TRBV5-6 to TRBJ2-7, with D uncertain. The CDR3 length is 15 residues. Trimming stripped 1 base from V and 3 bases from J, with 14 bases between. The V gene's germline CDR1 is SGHDT and CDR2 YYEEEE. The DNA of the CDR3 is TGTGCCAGCAGCTTGAGTGTGGGGATTTTCTACGAGCAGTACTTC. Encoded protein: CASSLSVGIFYEQYF.

The chain uses TRBV21-1 and TRBJ2-7; the tabulated D call, TRBD1, remains unverified against the DNA. TRBV21-1 is reported as a pseudogene. The CDR3 covers 14 residues. Here the CDR3 reads CASSKVQGLYEQYF. CDR3 coding DNA: TGTGCCAGCAGCAAAGTGCAGGGTTTGTACGAGCAGTACTTC.

The V call is TRBV9, the J call TRBJ2-7; D unresolved. V gave up 0 bases and J gave up 2 bases, with 6 bases separating them. CDR1 and CDR2 from the germline V gene are SGDLS and YYNGEE. The CDR3 contains 13 residues. The DNA for the CDR3 is TGTGCCAGCAGCGTAGCCTTGACCTACGAGCAGTACTTC. It is translated as CASSVALTYEQYF.

The rearrangement joins TRBV2 to TRBJ1-4; 10 positions agree with TRBD1. CDR1 is SNHLY, CDR2 FYNNEI, per germline. The CDR3 contains 12 residues. V was pared by 11 bases and J by 7 bases, with 4 bases of the junction left unmatched. CDR3: CAARDRGEKLFF. In nucleotides, the CDR3 is TGTGCCGCCAGGGACAGGGGTGAAAAACTGTTTTTT.

The J gene is TRBJ2-7, the V gene TRBV27; 7 bases map to TRBD2. From germline, CDR1 is MNHEY and CDR2 SMNVEV (reference sequence). The CDR3 runs to 16 residues. J was trimmed by 3 bases and V by 8 bases; bases with no gene match: 16. This CDR3 reads CASSSSSGTYLYEQYF. The DNA of the CDR3 is TGTGCCAGCTCGTCGTCTAGCGGCACGTACCTCTACGAGCAGTACTTC.

This sequence joins TRBV13 and TRBJ2-5, with D hard to call. Trimming took off 3 bases at V and 3 bases at J, with 2 bases between the two ends. This CDR3 has 11 residues. Per the germline V gene, CDR1 is PRHDT and CDR2 is FYEKMQ (reference sequence). CDR3 sequence: CASSFEETQYF. The CDR3 DNA sequence: TGTGCCAGCAGCTTTGAAGAGACCCAGTACTTC. Supplemented by reference TRBV13 and TRBJ2-5, the full variable domain reads AAGVIQSPRHLIKEKRETATLKCYPIPRHDTVYWYQQGPGQDPQFLISFYEKMQSDKGSIPDRFSAQQFSDYHSELNMSSLELGDSALYFCASSFEETQYFGPGTRLLVL.

This chain joins TRBV4-1 and TRBJ2-2, with D possibly being TRBD1 (5 bases). Germline V CDR1 and CDR2: MGHRA, YSYEKL. Trimming cost V 1 base and J 5 bases, with 11 bases left between them. The CDR3 is 15 amino acids. The CDR3 here is CASSQAWGRTGELFF. In DNA, the CDR3 is TGCGCCAGCAGCCAAGCCTGGGGCCGGACCGGGGAGCTGTTTTTT.

This clone occurred many times. V is TRBV18 and J is TRBJ1-2; D remains unclear. In germline, CDR1 is KGHSH, CDR2 LQKENI. There are 16 residues in the CDR3. The V and J ends lost 2 bases and 4 bases respectively, with 17 bases between them. CDR3 coding DNA: TGTGCCAGCTCACCAAGCGTAGGAAACCGGGGCTATGGCTACACCTTC. It codes for CASSPSVGNRGYGYTF.

The count of this clone is one. This chain uses TRBV6-5 with TRBJ1-2; D perhaps matches TRBD1 (6 bases). Germline lookup yields CDR1 MNHEY and CDR2 SVGAGI. The length of the CDR3 is 15 residues. Trimming cost V 4 bases and J 6 bases, with 18 bases left between them. The CDR3 DNA sequence: TGTGCCAGCAGTTCGACGTTACAGGGCGAGGATGGCTACACCTTC. Translating it yields CASSSTLQGEDGYTF.

V and J are TRBV11-2 and TRBJ2-7, with TRBD1 matching 7 bases. V was clipped by 5 bases and J by 4 bases; unmatched bases: 23. Germline lookup yields CDR1 SGHAT and CDR2 FQNNGV. The CDR3 covers 19 residues. CDR3 protein: CASSVYRGRGRSLHYEQYF. The CDR3 DNA is TGTGCCAGCAGCGTATACAGGGGAAGGGGACGGTCCCTTCATTACGAGCAGTACTTC.

J is TRBJ1-1 and V is TRBV2; D may be TRBD1 (5 bases). Germline V CDR1 and CDR2: SNHLY, FYNNEI. V was clipped by 4 bases and J by 6 bases, with 12 bases between them. CDR3 size: 13 residues. The CDR3 DNA reads TGTGCCAGCAGTGTCTGGGGGAGTCCTGAAGCTTTCTTT. It yields the protein CASSVWGSPEAFF.

This clone was counted at least ten times. Other nucleotide sequences from this sample produce the same CDR3. The chain combines TRBV20-1 with TRBJ2-5; D not certain. The V end was cut by 5 bases, the J end by 2 bases, with 6 bases between. The CDR3 runs 11 residues. Germline CDR1 and CDR2: DFQATT and SNEGSKA (reference sequence). CDR3: CSADSQETQYF. The CDR3 nucleotides read TGCAGTGCTGATTCGCAAGAGACCCAGTACTTC.

V and J are TRBV5-1 and TRBJ1-2; 8 bases align to TRBD1. CDR1 SGHRS and CDR2 YFSETQ come from the germline V gene. The length of the CDR3 is 15 residues. After removal of 0 bases from V and 6 bases from J, the junction contained 7 bases not matched to a gene. Here the CDR3 DNA reads TGCGCCAGCAGCTTGGTAGGACAGGGTTTTGATGGCTACACCTTC. Residues: CASSLVGQGFDGYTF.

The chain links TRBV6-5 to TRBJ2-7, with a tentative D call TRBD1 (6 bases). V lost 7 bases and J 3 bases, leaving 13 bases between the germline ends. From germline, CDR1 is MNHEY and CDR2 SVGAGI. This CDR3 has 13 amino acids. The DNA of the CDR3 is TGTGCCAGCACCAGACAGGCCGACTACGAGCAGTACTTC. It is translated as CASTRQADYEQYF.

The chain joins TRBV30 to TRBJ2-5, with D uncertain. Near its end, the DNA agrees better with TRBJ2-7, so the J call may be wrong. Germline V gene data show CDR1 as GTSNPN and CDR2 as SVGIG (reference sequence). This CDR3 is built from 11 residues. The CDR3 loop reads CAWGSTYEQYF. In nucleotides, the CDR3 is TGTGCCTGGGGATCGACGTACGAGCAGTACTTC.

This sequence joins TRBV7-7 and TRBJ2-7; TRBD2 agrees at 14 bases. After removal of 1 base from V and 6 bases from J, the junction contained 11 bases not matched to a gene. Germline V gives CDR1 SSHAT, CDR2 FNYEAQ (reference sequence). The CDR3 is 18 amino acids. CDR3 region: CASSLGGPGLAGVSEQYF. CDR3 sequence (DNA): TGTGCCAGCAGCTTAGGAGGTCCGGGACTAGCGGGAGTGAGCGAGCAGTACTTC.

The chain joins TRBV7-9 to TRBJ2-1, with 7 bases lining up with TRBD1. This CDR3 has 14 residues. The germline V gene has CDR1 SEHNR and CDR2 FQNEAQ (reference sequence). J was trimmed by 1 base and V by 8 bases; bases with no gene match: 5. CDR3 protein: CASLQTGSYNEQFF. The CDR3 DNA is TGTGCCAGCCTCCAGACAGGGTCCTACAATGAGCAGTTCTTC.

This chain uses TRBV30 with TRBJ2-1; possibly TRBD2 for D (7 bases). Germline V gene data show CDR1 as GTSNPN and CDR2 as SVGIG (reference sequence). This CDR3 is built from 15 residues. Trimming took 3 bases from V and 1 from J, leaving 13 bases between them. This CDR3 is CAWRRGRISYNEQFF. The CDR3 DNA follows: TGTGCCTGGAGGCGGGGGCGGATATCCTACAATGAGCAGTTCTTC. The variable domain in full, with the rest retrieved from reference TRBV30 and TRBJ2-1, is SQTIHQWPATLVQPVGSPLSLECTVEGTSNPNLYWYRQAAGRGLQLLFYSVGIGQISSEVPQNLSASRPQDRQFILSSKKLLLSDSGFYLCAWRRGRISYNEQFFGPGTRLTVL.

The V and J genes are TRBV2 and TRBJ2-7; D unclear. CDR1 SNHLY and CDR2 FYNNEI come from the germline V gene. This CDR3 spans 10 amino acids. V was pared by 6 bases and J by 3 bases, with 3 bases between. CDR3 nucleotides: TGTGCCAGCAGGAACTACGAGCAGTACTTC. Protein product: CASRNYEQYF. Using reference TRBV2 and TRBJ2-7 for the parts outside the CDR3, the full variable domain is EPEVTQTPSHQVTQMGQEVILRCVPISNHLYFYWYRQILGQKVEFLVSFYNNEISEKSEIFDDQFSVERPDGSNFTLKIRSTKLEDSAMYFCASRNYEQYFGPGTRLTVT.

This chain links TRBV7-9 with TRBJ1-3; no clear D gene. Germline V gives CDR1 SEHNR, CDR2 FQNEAQ (reference sequence). This CDR3 comprises 15 residues. Between the trimmed V and J ends, which lost 2 bases and 4 bases, there was a span of 12 bases. CDR3 bases: TGTGCCAGCAGCTTAAGCGGGGATTCGGGAAACACCATATATTTT. Translation gives CASSLSGDSGNTIYF.